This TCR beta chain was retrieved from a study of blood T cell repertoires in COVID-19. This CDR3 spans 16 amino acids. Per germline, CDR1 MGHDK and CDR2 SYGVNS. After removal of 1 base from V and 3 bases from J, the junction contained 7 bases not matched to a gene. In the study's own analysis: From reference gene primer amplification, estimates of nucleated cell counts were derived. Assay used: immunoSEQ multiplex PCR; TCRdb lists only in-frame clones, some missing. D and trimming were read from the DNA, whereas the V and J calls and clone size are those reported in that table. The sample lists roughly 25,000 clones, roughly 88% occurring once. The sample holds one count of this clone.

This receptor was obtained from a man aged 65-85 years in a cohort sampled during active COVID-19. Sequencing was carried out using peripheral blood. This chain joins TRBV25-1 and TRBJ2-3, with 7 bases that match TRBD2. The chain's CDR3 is CASSELGRERTDTQYF. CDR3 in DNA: TGTGCCAGCAGTGAATTGGGGCGGGAGAGGACAGATACGCAGTATTTT. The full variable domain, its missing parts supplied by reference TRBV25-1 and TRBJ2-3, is EADIYQTPRYLVIGTGKKITLECSQTMGHDKMYWYQQDPGMELHLIHYSYGVNSTEKGDLSSESTVSRIRTEHFPLTLESARPSHTSQYLCASSELGRERTDTQYFGPGTRLTVL.